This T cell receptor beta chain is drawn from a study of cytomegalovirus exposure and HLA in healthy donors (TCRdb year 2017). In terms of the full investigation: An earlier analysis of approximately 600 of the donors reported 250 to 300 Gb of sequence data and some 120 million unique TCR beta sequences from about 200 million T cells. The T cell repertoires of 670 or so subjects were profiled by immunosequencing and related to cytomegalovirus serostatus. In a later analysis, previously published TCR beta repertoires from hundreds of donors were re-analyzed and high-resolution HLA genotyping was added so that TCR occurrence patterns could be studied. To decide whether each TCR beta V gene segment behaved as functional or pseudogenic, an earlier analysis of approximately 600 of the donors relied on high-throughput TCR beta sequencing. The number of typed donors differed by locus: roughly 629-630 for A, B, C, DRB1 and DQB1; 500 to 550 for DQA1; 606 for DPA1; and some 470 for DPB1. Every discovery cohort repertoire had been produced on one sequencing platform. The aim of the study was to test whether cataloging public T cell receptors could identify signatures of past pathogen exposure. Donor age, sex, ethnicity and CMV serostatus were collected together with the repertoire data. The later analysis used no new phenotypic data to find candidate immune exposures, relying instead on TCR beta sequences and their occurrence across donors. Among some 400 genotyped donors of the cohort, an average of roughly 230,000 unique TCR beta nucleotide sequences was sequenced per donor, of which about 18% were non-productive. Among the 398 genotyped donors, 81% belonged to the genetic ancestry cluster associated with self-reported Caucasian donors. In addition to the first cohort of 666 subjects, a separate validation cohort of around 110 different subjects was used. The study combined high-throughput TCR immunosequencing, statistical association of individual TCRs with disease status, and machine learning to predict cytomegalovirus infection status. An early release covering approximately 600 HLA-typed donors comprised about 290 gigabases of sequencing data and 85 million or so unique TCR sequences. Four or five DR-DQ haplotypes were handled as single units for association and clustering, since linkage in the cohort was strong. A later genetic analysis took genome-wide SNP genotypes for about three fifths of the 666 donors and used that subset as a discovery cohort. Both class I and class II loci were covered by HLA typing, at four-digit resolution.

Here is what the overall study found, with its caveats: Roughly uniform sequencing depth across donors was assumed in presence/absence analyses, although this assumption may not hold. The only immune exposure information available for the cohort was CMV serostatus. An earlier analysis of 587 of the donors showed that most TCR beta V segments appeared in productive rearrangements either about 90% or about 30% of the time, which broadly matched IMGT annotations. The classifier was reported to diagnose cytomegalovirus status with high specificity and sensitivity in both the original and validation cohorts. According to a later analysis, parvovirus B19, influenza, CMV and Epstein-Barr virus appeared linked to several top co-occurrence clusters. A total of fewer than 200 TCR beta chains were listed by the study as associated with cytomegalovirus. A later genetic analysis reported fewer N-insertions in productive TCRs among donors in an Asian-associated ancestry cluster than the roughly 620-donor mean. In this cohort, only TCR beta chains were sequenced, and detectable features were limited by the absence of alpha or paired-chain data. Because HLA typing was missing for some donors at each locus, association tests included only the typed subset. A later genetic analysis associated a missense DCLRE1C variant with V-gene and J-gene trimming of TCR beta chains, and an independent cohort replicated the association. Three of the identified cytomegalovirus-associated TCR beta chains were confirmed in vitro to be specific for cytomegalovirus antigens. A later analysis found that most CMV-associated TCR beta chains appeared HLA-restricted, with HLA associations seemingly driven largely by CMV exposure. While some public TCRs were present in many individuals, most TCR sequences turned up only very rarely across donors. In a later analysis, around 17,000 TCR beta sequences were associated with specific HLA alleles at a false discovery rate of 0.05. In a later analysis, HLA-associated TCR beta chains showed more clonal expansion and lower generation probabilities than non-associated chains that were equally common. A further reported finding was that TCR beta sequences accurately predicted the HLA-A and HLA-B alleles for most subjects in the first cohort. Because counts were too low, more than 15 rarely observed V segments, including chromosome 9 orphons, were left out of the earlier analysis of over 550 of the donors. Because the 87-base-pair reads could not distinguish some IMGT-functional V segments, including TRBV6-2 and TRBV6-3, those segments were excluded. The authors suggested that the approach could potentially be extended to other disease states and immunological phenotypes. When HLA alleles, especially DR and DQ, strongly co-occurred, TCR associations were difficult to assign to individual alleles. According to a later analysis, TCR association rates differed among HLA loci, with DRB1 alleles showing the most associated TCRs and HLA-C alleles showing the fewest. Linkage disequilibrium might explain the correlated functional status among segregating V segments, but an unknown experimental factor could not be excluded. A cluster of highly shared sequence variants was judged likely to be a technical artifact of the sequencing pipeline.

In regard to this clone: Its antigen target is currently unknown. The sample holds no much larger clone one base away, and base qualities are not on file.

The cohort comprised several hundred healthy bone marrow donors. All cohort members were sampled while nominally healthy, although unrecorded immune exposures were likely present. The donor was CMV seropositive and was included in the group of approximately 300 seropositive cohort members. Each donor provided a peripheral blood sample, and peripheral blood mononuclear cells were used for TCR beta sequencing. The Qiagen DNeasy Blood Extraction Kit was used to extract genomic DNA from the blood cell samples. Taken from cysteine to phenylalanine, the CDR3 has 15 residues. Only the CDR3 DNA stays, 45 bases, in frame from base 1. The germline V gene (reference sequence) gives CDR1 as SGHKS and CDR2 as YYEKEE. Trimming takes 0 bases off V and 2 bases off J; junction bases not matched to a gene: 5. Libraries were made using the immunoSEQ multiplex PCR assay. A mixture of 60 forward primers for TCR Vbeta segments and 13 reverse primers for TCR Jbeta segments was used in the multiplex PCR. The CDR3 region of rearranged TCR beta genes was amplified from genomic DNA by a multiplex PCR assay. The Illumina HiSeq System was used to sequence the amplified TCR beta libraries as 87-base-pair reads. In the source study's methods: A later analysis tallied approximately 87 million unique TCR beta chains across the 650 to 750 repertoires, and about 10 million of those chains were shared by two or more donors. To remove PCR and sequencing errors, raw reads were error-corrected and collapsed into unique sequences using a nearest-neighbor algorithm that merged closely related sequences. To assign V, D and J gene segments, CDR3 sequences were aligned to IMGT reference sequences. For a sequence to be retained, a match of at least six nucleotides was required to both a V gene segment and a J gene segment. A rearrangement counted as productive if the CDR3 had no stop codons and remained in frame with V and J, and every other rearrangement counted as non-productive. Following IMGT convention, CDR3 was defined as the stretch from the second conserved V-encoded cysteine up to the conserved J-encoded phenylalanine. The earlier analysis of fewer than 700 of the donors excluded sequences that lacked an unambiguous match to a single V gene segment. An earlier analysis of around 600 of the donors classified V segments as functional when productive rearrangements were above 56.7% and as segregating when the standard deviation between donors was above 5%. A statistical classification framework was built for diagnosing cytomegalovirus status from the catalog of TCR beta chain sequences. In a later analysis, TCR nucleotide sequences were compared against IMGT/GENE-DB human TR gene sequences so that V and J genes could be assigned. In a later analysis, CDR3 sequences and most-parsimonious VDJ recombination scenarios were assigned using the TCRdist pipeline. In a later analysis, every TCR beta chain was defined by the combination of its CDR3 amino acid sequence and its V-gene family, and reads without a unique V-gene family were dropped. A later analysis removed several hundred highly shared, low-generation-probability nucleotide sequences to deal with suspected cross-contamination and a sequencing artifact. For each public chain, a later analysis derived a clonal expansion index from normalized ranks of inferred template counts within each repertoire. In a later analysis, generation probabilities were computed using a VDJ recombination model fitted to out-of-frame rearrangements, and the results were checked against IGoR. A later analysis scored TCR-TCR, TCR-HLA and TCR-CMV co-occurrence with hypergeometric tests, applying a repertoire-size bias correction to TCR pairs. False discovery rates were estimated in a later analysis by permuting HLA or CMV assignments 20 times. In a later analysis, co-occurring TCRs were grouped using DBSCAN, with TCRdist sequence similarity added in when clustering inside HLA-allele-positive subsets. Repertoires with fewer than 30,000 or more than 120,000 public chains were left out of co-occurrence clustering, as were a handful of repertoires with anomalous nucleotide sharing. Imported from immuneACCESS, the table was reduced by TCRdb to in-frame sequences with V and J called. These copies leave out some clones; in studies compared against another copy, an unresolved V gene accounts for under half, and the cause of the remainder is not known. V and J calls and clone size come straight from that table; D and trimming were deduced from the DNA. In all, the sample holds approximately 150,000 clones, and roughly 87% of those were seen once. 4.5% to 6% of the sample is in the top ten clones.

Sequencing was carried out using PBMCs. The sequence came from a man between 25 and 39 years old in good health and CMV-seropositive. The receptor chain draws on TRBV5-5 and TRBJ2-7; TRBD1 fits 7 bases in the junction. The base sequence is TGTGCCAGCAGCTTGGACAGGGGTCATGCCTACGAGCAGTACTTC. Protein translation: CASSLDRGHAYEQYF.